These T cell receptor beta chains were read from a single sample in a study of T-cell memory formation after mild COVID-19. MiXCR was run by TCRdb on the 5' RACE reads, yielding one entry per CDR3 protein. Here the sample spans 140,000 or so distinct CDR3 sequences, 11% to 15% being singletons. Source material: PBMCs or a T cell subset sorted from them (not recorded which). These receptors originate from an adult woman who had mild COVID-19 (a few samples of this study predate the infection). Cell type and time point are not known. CDR3s leave out the opening cysteine and the closing phenylalanine or tryptophan.

J gene,V gene,CDR3 protein
TRBJ2-1,TRBV6-5,ASSYSSLDEQF
TRBJ2-3,TRBV10-3,AISEAGGADTQY
TRBJ2-3,TRBV5-1,ASSSYGGTDTQY
TRBJ1-1,TRBV27,ASSLVIPRGIGEAF
TRBJ2-1,TRBV7-6,ASSLGPSGGDAYNEQF
TRBJ2-5,TRBV12-3/TRBV12-4,ASSLSPTGEETQY
TRBJ2-1,TRBV4-2,ASSPGTSGSSGQF
TRBJ1-2,TRBV15,ATSAAGTEFIYGYT
TRBJ2-3,TRBV7-6,ASSGTEEDTQY
TRBJ2-5,TRBV5-5,ASSPGTDQETQY
TRBJ1-2,TRBV6-2/TRBV6-3,ASSPFVTQVNYGYT
TRBJ1-2,TRBV29-1,SVEDEGPSYGYT
TRBJ2-7,TRBV29-1,SAEDRSYEQY
TRBJ2-7,TRBV6-6,ASSPAGLGTYEQY
TRBJ2-7,TRBV15,ATSSPGTGGEQY
TRBJ1-3,TRBV2,ASSPTETGLSGNTIY
TRBJ1-1,TRBV20-1,SARSGLETEAF
TRBJ1-3,TRBV4-3,ASSQDRAGSSGNTIY
TRBJ2-3,TRBV12-3/TRBV12-4,ASSEPRTDTQY
TRBJ1-2,TRBV4-1,ASSRDTGAYGYT
TRBJ1-1,TRBV23-1,ASSQWTDLSTEAF
TRBJ2-1,TRBV7-9,ASSPSGLASFEQF
TRBJ2-7,TRBV27,ASSLGWAYEQY
TRBJ2-5,TRBV12-3/TRBV12-4,ASSLIGTSVETQY
TRBJ1-2,TRBV2,ASRQTQGFVYGYT
TRBJ2-3,TRBV5-1,ATNSGDRPDTQY
TRBJ2-7,TRBV7-9,ASSRTDGGHPYEQY
TRBJ2-3,TRBV5-5,ASSFLSTDTQY
TRBJ2-1,TRBV3-1,ASSQDSQMIYNEQF
TRBJ1-1,TRBV18,ASSPPGSLGMNTEAF
TRBJ1-1,TRBV2,ASTQWGNTEAF
TRBJ2-7,TRBV27,ASSLMGGAMYEQY
TRBJ2-1,TRBV5-1,ASSRTGGKYNEQF